This entry lists 16 T cell receptor beta chains sequenced from one sample in a study of CD8 T cells in ankylosing spondylitis. TCRdb independently ran MiXCR on the 5' RACE reads; one entry per CDR3 protein. This table has about 450,000 distinct CDR3 sequences, 25% to 30% appearing once. No antigen has been assigned to these receptors. Study-level findings and limits: There was a TCR beta motif, made of 7 or 8 highly homologous variants, that appeared characteristic of ankylosing spondylitis blood.

Material for sequencing was blood, either unsorted or a sorted T cell fraction (not recorded which). The source is a male donor with ankylosing spondylitis.

This clonotype appeared a few times. The chain couples TRBV29-1 to TRBJ1-1; no clear D. V shed 5 bases and J shed 6 bases, with 16 bases lying between them. The CDR3 is 13 amino acids. Germline V gives CDR1 SQVTM, CDR2 ANQGSEA. In DNA form, the CDR3 reads TGCAGCGTTCTTTGGCCGGAAACCTCTGAAGCTTTCTTT. This encodes CSVLWPETSEAFF.

This sequence joins TRBV12-5 and TRBJ2-1; TRBD2 matches at 11 bases. This CDR3 has 16 amino acids. V shed 6 bases, J shed 4 bases, and the junction held 8 bases outside the gene matches. Per the germline V gene, CDR1 is LGHNT and CDR2 is FRNRAP. The CDR3 protein is CASGSPGTSGYNEQFF. The CDR3 region has the DNA TGTGCTAGTGGCAGCCCCGGGACTAGCGGTTACAATGAGCAGTTCTTC.

This CDR3 is CASSTGLAGVSYNEQFF. Here the CDR3 DNA reads TGCGCCAGCAGCACAGGACTAGCGGGAGTTTCCTACAATGAGCAGTTCTTC. The rearrangement joins TRBV5-1 to TRBJ2-1; 13 bases are a match to TRBD2. With 4 bases clipped from V and 1 base from J, the junction kept 5 bases outside the gene matches. Germline assignment: CDR1 SGHRS and CDR2 YFSETQ. This CDR3 contains 17 residues.

A few counts support this clonotype. V gene TRBV12-3 or TRBV12-4 combines with J gene TRBJ2-3; possible D gene TRBD1, 5 bases. V was shortened by 2 bases and J by 2 bases, with 11 bases between the two germline ends. The CDR3 has 15 amino acids. The CDR3 sequence is CASSLQGQLTDTQYF. The CDR3 DNA is TGTGCCAGCAGTTTACAGGGCCAACTCACAGATACGCAGTATTTT.

This sequence joins TRBV29-1 and TRBJ2-1; possibly TRBD1 for D (6 bases). This CDR3 region has 13 residues. Trimming removed 1 base at V and 9 bases at J, with 13 bases between. Per germline, CDR1 SQVTM and CDR2 ANQGSEA. CDR3 in DNA: TGCAGCGTTGAAGTTAACAGGGCGTCTGAGCAGTTCTTC. Its translation: CSVEVNRASEQFF.

The rearrangement links TRBV5-1 to TRBJ2-1, with D unresolved. The CDR3 has 16 amino acids. Germline-derived CDR1 and CDR2 are SGHRS and YFSETQ. V was trimmed by 1 base and J by 0 bases, leaving 11 bases between them. The DNA for the CDR3 is TGCGCCAGCAGCTTGACCCTGGTAAGCTCCTACAATGAGCAGTTCTTC. Protein product: CASSLTLVSSYNEQFF.

CDR3 nucleotides: TGTGCCAGCAGCTTCAGGGCGGGGGACACTGAAGCTTTCTTT. Translating it yields CASSFRAGDTEAFF. The gene calls are TRBV7-8 and TRBJ1-1, with D possibly being TRBD1 (5 bases). V dropped 3 bases and J dropped 3 bases, with 11 bases sitting between them. This CDR3 region has 14 residues. The germline V gene encodes CDR1 SGHVS and CDR2 FQNEAQ.

The chain has TRBV30 and TRBJ2-2; the D gene is possibly TRBD1 (6 bases). Germline lookup yields CDR1 GTSNPN and CDR2 SVGIG (reference sequence). The CDR3 is made up of 15 amino acids. The V end was cut by 0 bases, the J end by 4 bases, with 12 bases between. CDR3 in DNA: TGTGCCTGGAGTGTAGTACACAGGGTCACCGGGGAGCTGTTTTTT. This translates into CAWSVVHRVTGELFF.

This clonotype has just a few counts. This sequence joins TRBV5-4 and TRBJ2-2; 10 bases fit TRBD1. V was clipped by 0 bases and J by 6 bases; unmatched bases: 5. This CDR3 is built from 16 residues. Germline values: CDR1 SGHNT, CDR2 YYREEE (reference sequence). The CDR3 sequence: CASSLDGQGVSGELFF. The CDR3 DNA sequence: TGTGCCAGCAGCTTGGATGGACAGGGGGTATCCGGGGAGCTGTTTTTT.

This clonotype has only a few counts. The genes are TRBV24-1 and TRBJ1-2; D might be TRBD1 (6 bases). CDR1 is KGHDR and CDR2 is SFDVKD in the germline V gene. The germline V and J ends were trimmed by 7 bases and 6 bases, with 11 bases remaining between them. CDR3 length equals 12 residues. The CDR3 loop reads CATSDRYHGYTF. The DNA of the CDR3 is TGTGCCACCAGCGACAGGTACCATGGCTACACCTTC.

The table lists this clonotype with a few counts. The chain uses TRBV6-1 and TRBJ2-7; D unresolved. This CDR3 is built from 16 residues. Germline CDR1 MNHNS, CDR2 SASEGT. Between the trimmed V and J ends, which lost 0 bases and 9 bases, there was a span of 21 bases. CDR3 in DNA: TGTGCCAGCAGTGAAGCGTTGATGGCAGGCTCGGCTGGGCAGTACGTC. Its protein product is CASSEALMAGSAGQYV.

The CDR3 nucleotides are TGTGCCAGCAGCCTGTCGTCCGTTAGCAATCAGCCCCAGCATTTT. Its translation: CASSLSSVSNQPQHF. V gene TRBV7-2 combines with J gene TRBJ1-5, with no clear D. The V gene lost 5 bases and the J gene lost 0 bases, with 11 bases spanning the gap. Germline-derived CDR1 and CDR2 are SGHTA and FQGNSA. This CDR3 has 15 amino acids.

This chain uses TRBV11-2 with TRBJ2-1, with 7 bases that match TRBD2. Looked up from germline, CDR1 is SGHAT and CDR2 is FQNNGV. The trim removed 0 bases at V and 5 bases at J, leaving 13 bases unmatched. This CDR3 spans 18 amino acids. CDR3 DNA sequence: TGTGCCAGCAGCTTAGACGGGAGGAGCTTCGGGAAGAACAATGAGCAGTTCTTC. Translating gives CASSLDGRSFGKNNEQFF.

The genes are TRBV12-3 or TRBV12-4 and TRBJ2-7, with 9 bases fitting TRBD2. The CDR3 has 15 amino acids. J was trimmed by 0 bases and V by 0 bases; bases with no gene match: 0. CDR3 nucleotide sequence: TGTGCCAGCAGTTTAGCACTAGCGGGCTCCTACGAGCAGTACTTC. Translated: CASSLALAGSYEQYF.

This chain connects TRBV15 to TRBJ2-1; 10 bases agree with TRBD2. CDR3 length: 18 amino acids. V lost 3 bases and J lost 6; bases outside the gene matches: 14. Germline V CDR1 and CDR2: LNHNV, YYDKDF (reference sequence). CDR3 in DNA: TGTGCCACCAGCAGTCTCAAAGCGGGAGGGCGTCGGGCCAATGAGCAGTTCTTC. This codes for CATSSLKAGGRRANEQFF.

This clonotype turned up a few times. V usage is TRBV29-1 and J usage is TRBJ1-5, with a weak D call TRBD1 (6 bases). V was clipped by 1 base and J by 9 bases, with 19 bases between them. The CDR3 runs to 15 residues. Germline V gives CDR1 SQVTM, CDR2 ANQGSEA. The CDR3 is CSVEGGGDLIRPQHF. As DNA, the CDR3 is TGCAGCGTTGAAGGAGGGGGAGACCTAATCCGGCCCCAGCATTTT. Based on the CDR3 plus reference TRBV29-1 and TRBJ1-5, the full variable domain is SAVISQKPSRDICQRGTSLTIQCQVDSQVTMMFWYRQQPGQSLTLIATANQGSEATYESGFVIDKFPISRPNLTFSTLTVSNMSPEDSSIYLCSVEGGGDLIRPQHFGDGTRLSIL.